Presented here are 27 T cell receptor beta chains from one specimen sequenced in a study of vaccination and CD4 T cells after COVID-19. With the Oncomine TCR Beta short-read assay, DNA from cultured CD4+ T cells was sequenced. Extraction of genomic DNA was performed on cultured CD4+ T cells. Each CDR3 protein gets one entry after TCRdb re-called the PCR reads with MiXCR. The data hold thousands of distinct CDR3 sequences, with 28% observed a single time. The treatment denotes: roughly 10-day PBMC culture with coronavirus spike peptide pools or control peptides (ViraFEST assay). Pre-COVID-19 pandemic sampling (2011-2018) yielded the unexposed donor's CD4+ T cells. Antigens for these TCRs are unknown. The sequenced sample consisted of CD4+ T cells from blood, cultured in vitro. These receptor sequences come from a human donor in good health.

This clonotype was observed a few times. The V and J genes are TRBV24-1 and TRBJ2-2; 9 bases are a match to TRBD1. In germline, CDR1 is KGHDR, CDR2 SFDVKD. The length of the CDR3 is 17 residues. The V segment lost 4 bases and the J segment 1 base; nucleotides outside the gene matches: 6. The CDR3 loop reads CATSDPRQGVNTGELFF. DNA for the CDR3: TGTGCCACCAGTGACCCCCGACAGGGGGTGAACACCGGGGAGCTGTTTTTT.

This clonotype was counted between two and nine times. The rearrangement links TRBV20-1 to TRBJ1-5, with unresolved D. Germline V gives CDR1 DFQATT, CDR2 SNEGSKA (reference sequence). Trimming cost V 0 bases and J 0 bases, with 12 bases left between them. The CDR3 is 16 amino acids. In DNA, the CDR3 is TGCAGTGCTAGAGATTGGGGAGGGCTTAGCAATCAGCCCCAGCATTTT. Translated: CSARDWGGLSNQPQHF.

The chain uses TRBV27 and TRBJ2-7; perhaps TRBD1 as D (5 bases). Germline V lookup: CDR1 MNHEY, CDR2 SMNVEV (reference sequence). V gave up 3 bases and J gave up 6 bases, with 15 bases separating them. The CDR3 is 14 residues long. The chain's CDR3 is CASSFNWGRGEQYF. CDR3 in DNA: TGTGCCAGCAGTTTCAACTGGGGAAGGGGCGAGCAGTACTTC.

The chain combines TRBV19 with TRBJ2-3, with TRBD2 identical over 7 bases. This CDR3 region has 15 residues. Germline lookup yields CDR1 LNHDA and CDR2 SQIVND (reference sequence). V shed 6 bases and J 1 base; nucleotides not matched to a gene: 7. The CDR3 reads CASSIRRGGTDTQYF. The CDR3 bases are TGTGCCAGTAGCATTAGACGGGGGGGCACAGATACGCAGTATTTT.

This clonotype was counted only a few times. CDR3 protein: CASSRDRTYEQYF. CDR3 DNA: TGTGCCAGCAGCCGGGACAGAACCTACGAGCAGTACTTC. The chain uses TRBV7-2 and TRBJ2-7; 7 bases fit TRBD1. Germline V gene sequence: CDR1 SGHTA, CDR2 FQGNSA. The ends lost 5 bases at V and 2 bases at J; junction bases unmatched: 3. This CDR3 contains 13 residues.

V is TRBV20-1 and J is TRBJ2-1; 7 positions agree with TRBD2. The germline gives CDR1 DFQATT, CDR2 SNEGSKA (reference sequence). The CDR3 runs 15 residues. After removal of 6 bases from V and 3 bases from J, the junction contained 11 bases not matched to a gene. The CDR3 protein is CSAIPGTKFYNEQFF. CDR3 DNA sequence: TGCAGTGCCATCCCCGGGACTAAATTCTACAATGAGCAGTTCTTC.

The chain employs TRBV20-1 and TRBJ1-3, with D hard to call. The CDR3 is made up of 15 amino acids. Germline V gene sequence: CDR1 DFQATT, CDR2 SNEGSKA (reference sequence). Trimming took off 0 bases at V and 2 bases at J, with 11 bases between the two ends. Written as DNA, the CDR3 is TGCAGTGCTAGAGATCCGGCAGGACCTGGAAACACCATATATTTT. Encoded protein: CSARDPAGPGNTIYF.

This clonotype was recorded a few times. The rearrangement links TRBV20-1 to TRBJ2-3, with a weak D call TRBD2 (5 bases). Germline V gene sequence: CDR1 DFQATT, CDR2 SNEGSKA (reference sequence). Deletions cut 0 bases from V and 2 bases from J, with 12 bases between. The CDR3 sequence is 15 residues long. CDR3 loop: CSARDAGLSTDTQYF. The CDR3 DNA follows: TGCAGTGCTAGAGATGCCGGACTTTCCACAGATACGCAGTATTTT.

V and J are TRBV4-1 and TRBJ1-6, with D possibly matching TRBD1 (5 bases). This CDR3 has 16 amino acids. The V gene lost 0 bases and the J gene lost 10 bases, with 16 bases spanning the gap. Germline V lookup: CDR1 MGHRA, CDR2 YSYEKL. The CDR3 DNA reads TGCGCCAGCAGCCAAGAAGCAGGGAACGGTCGGTCACCCCTCCACTTT. Protein product: CASSQEAGNGRSPLHF.

This chain uses TRBV28 with TRBJ1-6; weak D call: TRBD1 (5 bases). Germline V gene lookup returns CDR1 MDHEN and CDR2 SYDVKM. The V gene lost 4 bases and the J gene lost 0 bases, with 10 bases spanning the gap. The CDR3 is 16 residues long. CDR3 amino acids: CASSSGLGSYNSPLHF. CDR3 coding DNA: TGTGCCAGCAGTTCGGGACTCGGCTCCTATAATTCACCCCTCCACTTT.

J is TRBJ1-2 and V is TRBV28; possible D gene TRBD1, 5 bases. V lost 5 bases and J 0 bases, leaving 10 bases between the germline ends. Germline V gene sequence: CDR1 MDHEN, CDR2 SYDVKM. The CDR3 is 14 amino acids. For the CDR3, the DNA is TGTGCCAGCAGTGGGGACCGCTCTAACTATGGCTACACCTTC. Translation gives CASSGDRSNYGYTF.

The chain combines TRBV7-3 with TRBJ2-5; D is possibly TRBD1 or TRBD2 (5 bases each). The length of the CDR3 is 15 residues. From germline, CDR1 is SGHTA and CDR2 FQGTGA. Trimming cost V 5 bases and J 5 bases, with 18 bases left between them. CDR3 bases: TGTGCCAGCAGCCCGGCTGGGGGTCGAATGGAGACCCAGTACTTC. Its translation is CASSPAGGRMETQYF.

By proportion, this clonotype is medium-sized. The V gene is TRBV20-1, the J gene TRBJ1-2; 10 bases are a match to TRBD1. CDR3 length: 15 amino acids. The ends lost 6 bases at V and 0 bases at J; junction bases unmatched: 7. Germline values: CDR1 DFQATT, CDR2 SNEGSKA (reference sequence). The CDR3 nucleotides are TGCAGTGCAGGAAGACAGGGGGCTTCTAACTATGGCTACACCTTC. Its protein product is CSAGRQGASNYGYTF.

V and J are TRBV19 and TRBJ2-7; 9 bases fit TRBD1. Germline lookup yields CDR1 LNHDA and CDR2 SQIVND (reference sequence). This CDR3 is built from 16 residues. The ends lost 2 bases at V and 6 bases at J; junction bases unmatched: 11. The CDR3, as DNA: TGTGCCAGTAGTATACCGGCGGGACAGGGAACCGGCGAGCAGTACTTC. Translating it yields CASSIPAGQGTGEQYF.

This sequence joins TRBV10-3 and TRBJ1-2; 7 bases agree with TRBD1. The CDR3 extends over 14 amino acids. V was clipped by 4 bases and J by 6 bases; unmatched bases: 8. Looked up from germline, CDR1 is ENHRY and CDR2 is SYGVKD. Here the CDR3 reads CAISARQGWNGYTF. The CDR3 DNA reads TGTGCCATCAGTGCCAGACAGGGATGGAATGGCTACACCTTC.

The chain joins TRBV5-1 to TRBJ2-7, with D perhaps given as TRBD1 or TRBD2 (6 bases each). Germline CDR1 and CDR2: SGHRS and YFSETQ. This CDR3 region has 16 residues. V dropped 1 base and J dropped 0 bases, with 14 bases sitting between them. The CDR3 bases are TGCGCCAGCAGCTTGACGAGGGGGGACGCCTCCTACGAGCAGTACTTC. Translating it yields CASSLTRGDASYEQYF.

This clonotype was seen more than once but under ten times. The chain uses TRBV6-1 and TRBJ2-6; D uncertain. Trimming took 2 bases from V and 2 from J, leaving 4 bases between them. Germline V gene sequence: CDR1 MNHNS, CDR2 SASEGT. The CDR3 covers 14 residues. The CDR3 sequence: CASSEIPGANVLTF. CDR3 in DNA: TGTGCCAGCAGTGAAATCCCTGGGGCCAACGTCCTGACTTTC.

The V gene is TRBV1, the J gene TRBJ1-2; the table names TRBD1, a call not compared with the DNA. TRBV1 is designated a pseudogene. The CDR3 length is 15 residues. CDR3 in DNA: TGCACCAGCAGCCAGCCCCAGATTATTAACTATGGCTACACCTTC. Its translation: CTSSQPQIINYGYTF.

The rearrangement joins TRBV20-1 to TRBJ2-1; D uncertain. Germline V CDR1 and CDR2: DFQATT, SNEGSKA (reference sequence). The CDR3 length is 16 residues. Trimming pared 2 bases from V and 0 bases from J, leaving 14 bases between. DNA for the CDR3: TGCAGTGCTAGATATAAGACCCTAAACTCCTACAATGAGCAGTTCTTC. Its protein is CSARYKTLNSYNEQFF.

This sequence joins TRBV5-1 and TRBJ2-6; D might be TRBD2 (6 bases). From germline, CDR1 is SGHRS and CDR2 YFSETQ. The V end lost 4 bases, the J end lost 2 bases, and 13 bases lay between the germline ends. The CDR3 is made up of 16 amino acids. CDR3 in amino acids: CASSQGLSPGANVLTF. The CDR3 nucleotides read TGCGCCAGCAGCCAGGGACTTTCCCCTGGGGCCAACGTCCTGACTTTC.

This chain links TRBV10-3 with TRBJ1-1, with D possibly being TRBD1 (5 bases). The germline CDR1 and CDR2 sequences are ENHRY and SYGVKD. Trimming pared 2 bases from V and 4 bases from J, leaving 8 bases between. The CDR3 sequence is 13 residues long. The CDR3 here is CAISEGARTEAFF. The CDR3 nucleotides read TGTGCCATCAGTGAGGGGGCTCGCACTGAAGCTTTCTTT.

Relative to its sample, this clonotype is medium-sized. The J gene is TRBJ1-5, the V gene TRBV7-2; the match to TRBD1 covers 7 bases. The germline V gene encodes CDR1 SGHTA and CDR2 FQGNSA. The length of the CDR3 is 15 residues. The V segment lost 3 bases and the J segment 7 bases; nucleotides outside the gene matches: 9. The CDR3 DNA is TGTGCCAGCAGCTTGCGACAGGGTCTAGGGCAGCCCCAGCATTTT. It codes for CASSLRQGLGQPQHF.

The chain recombines TRBV6-1 with TRBJ2-7; TRBD1 matches at 9 bases. Germline V gene lookup returns CDR1 MNHNS and CDR2 SASEGT. The CDR3 runs to 13 residues. V was clipped by 7 bases and J by 5 bases; unmatched bases: 6. The CDR3 DNA is TGTGCCAGCACGAGGGACAGGGTCCACGAGCAGTACTTC. Translation gives CASTRDRVHEQYF.

This clonotype showed up just a few times. The V call is TRBV6-2 or TRBV6-3, the J call TRBJ2-5, with TRBD2 identical over 7 bases. With V trimmed by 6 bases and J by 9 bases, 7 bases remained unmatched. In germline, CDR1 is MNHEY, CDR2 SVGEGT. The length of the CDR3 is 12 residues. The CDR3 region is CASSPNREAQYF. The DNA for the CDR3 is TGTGCCAGCAGCCCCAATCGGGAGGCCCAGTACTTC.

A few counts support this clonotype. The rearrangement links TRBV28 to TRBJ2-1; the match to TRBD2 covers 14 bases. CDR3 length: 16 residues. V shed 5 bases, J shed 10 bases, and the junction held 10 bases outside the gene matches. Germline CDR1 and CDR2: MDHEN and SYDVKM. The CDR3 sequence is CASSLMTSGRAEEQFF. The DNA for the CDR3 is TGTGCCAGCAGTCTCATGACTAGCGGGAGGGCCGAGGAGCAGTTCTTC.

The CDR3 is CASSTRGLPNLLPREQYF. DNA for the CDR3: TGTGCCAGTAGTACCCGGGGGCTCCCTAACCTCCTCCCTCGCGAGCAGTACTTC. The chain couples TRBV19 to TRBJ2-7; either TRBD1 or TRBD2 may fit D (6 bases each). Germline V gene data show CDR1 as LNHDA and CDR2 as SQIVND (reference sequence). Between the trimmed V and J ends, which lost 4 bases and 6 bases, there was a span of 28 bases. There are 18 residues in the CDR3.

This clonotype occurred a few times. The chain links TRBV7-2 to TRBJ1-2, with TRBD1 matching 11 bases. Germline lookup yields CDR1 SGHTA and CDR2 FQGNSA. This CDR3 spans 16 amino acids. The V segment lost 0 bases and the J segment 8 bases; nucleotides outside the gene matches: 8. CDR3 DNA: TGTGCCAGCAGCTTAGCCCCCGGACAGGGGGCAGGAGGCTACACCTTC. Protein sequence: CASSLAPGQGAGGYTF.